This T cell receptor beta chain was recorded in a study of T cell repertoires in cytomegalovirus infection. Study at large: Both a matching HLA type and CMV infection were indicated by public TCR beta signatures.

The CDR3 covers 18 residues. The V segment lost 2 bases and the J segment 5 bases; nucleotides outside the gene matches: 16. Looked up from germline, CDR1 is SGHTA and CDR2 is FQGNSA. TCRdb independently ran MiXCR on the reads; one entry per CDR3 protein. The sample lists roughly 640,000 distinct CDR3 sequences; 20% to 30% were seen once. This clonotype came up many times. This TCR derives from a human donor in good health (CMV status not recorded). Some clones in this sample may be carry-over from other donors' samples. Sequenced sample: CD8+ T cells from PBMCs. This chain links TRBV7-2 with TRBJ2-7, with 9 bases aligning to TRBD2. Written as DNA, the CDR3 is TGTGCCAGCAGCTTAAAAAGGTTTAGAGCGGGGGGCAGGAACGAGCAGTACTTC. It translates to CASSLKRFRAGGRNEQYF.